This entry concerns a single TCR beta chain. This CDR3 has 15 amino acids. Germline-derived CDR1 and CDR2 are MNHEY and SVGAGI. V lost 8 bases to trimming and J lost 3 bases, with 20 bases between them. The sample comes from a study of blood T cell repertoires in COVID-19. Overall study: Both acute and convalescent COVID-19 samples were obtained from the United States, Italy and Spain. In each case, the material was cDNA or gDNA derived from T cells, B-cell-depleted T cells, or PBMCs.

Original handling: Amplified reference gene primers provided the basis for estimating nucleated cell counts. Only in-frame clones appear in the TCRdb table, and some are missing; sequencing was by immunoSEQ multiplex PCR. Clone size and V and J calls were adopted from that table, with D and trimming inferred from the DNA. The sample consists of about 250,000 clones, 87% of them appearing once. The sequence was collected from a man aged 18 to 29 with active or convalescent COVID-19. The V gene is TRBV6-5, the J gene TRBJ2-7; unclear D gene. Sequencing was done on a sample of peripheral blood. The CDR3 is CASSKRPEVIYEQYF. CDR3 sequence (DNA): TGTGCCAGCTCAAAGAGGCCAGAGGTAATCTACGAGCAGTACTTC.